The sequence of this TCR beta chain was determined in a study of blood T cell repertoires in COVID-19 (TCRdb year 2020). Some background on the complete study: Samples from collaborators originated in the United States, Italy and Spain and spanned both the acute and convalescent phases of COVID-19. The material from the prospective study consisted of cDNA or gDNA derived from T cells, B-cell-depleted T cells, or PBMCs. The dataset comprised deeply sampled blood TCRbeta repertoires from subjects exposed to, actively infected with, or recovered from COVID-19. The repertoires were released in a freely available public database intended as a resource for research on the immune response to SARS-CoV-2. Samples were obtained from the ongoing ImmuneRACE study (first 160 participants) and from about 1,300 subjects provided by 6 global collaborators. Nearly every sample came with metadata listing a de-identified subject ID, COVID-19 status, age in years and sex. Where HLA class I and class II types were available, the types were taken from metadata supplied by the sample provider, not from assay-based typing. Paper-wide results and their limitations: Clinical and demographic metadata were provided uncurated, with the amount varying by source and participant.

Collaborating institutions collected whole blood in K2EDTA tubes following their own protocols. For TCRbeta analysis, collaborator samples were shipped as frozen whole blood, as isolated PBMCs, or as DNA extracted from either sample type. The immunoSEQ Assay, a bias-controlled multiplex PCR, was used to amplify TCRbeta CDR3 regions from genomic DNA. Per the authors' processing: Nucleated cell counts per sample were estimated from amplification of reference gene primers within the assay. To quantify the absolute abundance of each unique TCRbeta CDR3 rearrangement, sequence reads were collapsed and filtered. For each sample, productive Simpson clonality was calculated as the square root of Simpson's diversity index over productive rearrangements. In TCRdb, the immuneACCESS table is reduced to in-frame sequences with V and J assigned. These tables do not hold every clone; where another copy was compared, an unresolved V gene accounts for under half, and the others remain unexplained. V, J and clone size are those of that table, while D and trimming were read from the DNA. The sample records about 34,000 clones, about 90% of which are singletons. The biggest ten clones account for 4.5% to 7% of the sample.

With regard to this clone: Its cognate antigen has yet to be identified. No clone much larger than this one lies a single base away; base qualities are absent.

Reading from cysteine to phenylalanine, the CDR3 counts 15 amino acids. The only DNA kept is the CDR3, 45 bases in frame from the first base. CDR1 is given as MDHEN and CDR2 as SYDVKM, both from the germline V gene. Trimming removed 5 bases from V and 11 bases from J; the gene matches leave 15 bases unexplained. Specimen: peripheral blood. The TCR was taken from a woman at least 80 years old with acute or convalescent COVID-19. The V and J genes are TRBV28 and TRBJ1-3; TRBD1 aligns with 7 central bases. The CDR3 has the sequence CASSPASEGARAIYF. The nucleotide sequence reads TGTGCCAGCAGTCCCGCTTCAGAGGGGGCTAGGGCCATATATTTT.